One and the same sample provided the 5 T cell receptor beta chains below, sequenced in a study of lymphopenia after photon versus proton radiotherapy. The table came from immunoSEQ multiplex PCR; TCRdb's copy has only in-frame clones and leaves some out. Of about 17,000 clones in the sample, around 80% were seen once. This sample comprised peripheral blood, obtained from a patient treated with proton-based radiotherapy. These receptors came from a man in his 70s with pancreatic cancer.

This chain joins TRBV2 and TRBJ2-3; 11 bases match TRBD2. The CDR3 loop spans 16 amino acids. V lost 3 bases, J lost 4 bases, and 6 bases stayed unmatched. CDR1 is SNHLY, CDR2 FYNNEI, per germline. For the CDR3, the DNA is TGTGCCAGCAGTGAGGGACTAGCGGCCCCCTCAGATACGCAGTATTTT. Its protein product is CASSEGLAAPSDTQYF.

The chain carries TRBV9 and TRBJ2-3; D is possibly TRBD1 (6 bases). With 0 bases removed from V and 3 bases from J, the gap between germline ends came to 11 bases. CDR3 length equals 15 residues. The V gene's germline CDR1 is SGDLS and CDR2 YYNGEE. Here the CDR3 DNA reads TGTGCCAGCAGCGTAGTAAAGGGGGAGACAGATACGCAGTATTTT. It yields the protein CASSVVKGETDTQYF.

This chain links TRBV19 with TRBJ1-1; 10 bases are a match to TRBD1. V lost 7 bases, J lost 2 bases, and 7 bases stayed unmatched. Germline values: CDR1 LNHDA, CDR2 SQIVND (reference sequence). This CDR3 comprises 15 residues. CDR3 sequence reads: CASIRTGGSNTEAFF. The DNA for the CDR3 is TGTGCCAGTATTAGGACAGGGGGTTCTAACACTGAAGCTTTCTTT.

CDR3 coding DNA: TGTGCCAGCAGCTTTAGGACAGTAGAGACCCAGTACTTC. It specifies CASSFRTVETQYF. The chain uses TRBV5-6 and TRBJ2-5; the D gene is possibly TRBD1 (6 bases). CDR1 is SGHDT and CDR2 is YYEEEE in the germline V gene. The CDR3 runs to 13 residues. V dropped 2 bases and J dropped 4 bases, with 9 bases sitting between them. Supplemented by reference TRBV5-6 and TRBJ2-5, the full variable domain reads DAGVTQSPTHLIKTRGQQVTLRCSPKSGHDTVSWYQQALGQGPQFIFQYYEEEERQRGNFPDRFSGHQFPNYSSELNVNALLLGDSALYLCASSFRTVETQYFGPGTRLLVL.

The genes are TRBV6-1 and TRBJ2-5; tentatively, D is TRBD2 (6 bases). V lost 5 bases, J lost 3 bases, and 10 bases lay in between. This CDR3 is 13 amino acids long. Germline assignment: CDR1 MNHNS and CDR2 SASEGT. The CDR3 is CASSRGMKETQYF. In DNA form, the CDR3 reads TGTGCCAGCAGTCGGGGGATGAAAGAGACCCAGTACTTC.